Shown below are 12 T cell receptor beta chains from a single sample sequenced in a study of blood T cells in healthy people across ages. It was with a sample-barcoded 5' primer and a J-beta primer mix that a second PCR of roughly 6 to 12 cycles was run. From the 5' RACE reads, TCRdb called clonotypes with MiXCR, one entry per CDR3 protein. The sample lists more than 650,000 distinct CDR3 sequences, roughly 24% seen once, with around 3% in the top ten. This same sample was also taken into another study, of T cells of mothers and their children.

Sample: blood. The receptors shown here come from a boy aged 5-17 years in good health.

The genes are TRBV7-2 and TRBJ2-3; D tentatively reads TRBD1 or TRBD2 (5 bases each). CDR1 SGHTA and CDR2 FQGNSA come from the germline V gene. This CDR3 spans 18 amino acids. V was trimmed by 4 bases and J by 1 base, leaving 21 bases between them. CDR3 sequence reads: CASSSIGDARIRTDTQYF. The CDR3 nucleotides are TGTGCCAGCAGCTCCATCGGGGACGCAAGGATCCGCACAGATACGCAGTATTTT.

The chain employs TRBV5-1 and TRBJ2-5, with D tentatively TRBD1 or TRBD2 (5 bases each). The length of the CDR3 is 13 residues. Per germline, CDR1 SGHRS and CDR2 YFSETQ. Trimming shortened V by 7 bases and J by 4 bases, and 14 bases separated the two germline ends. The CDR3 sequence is CASQPGAGETQYF. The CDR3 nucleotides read TGCGCCAGCCAACCTGGGGCGGGAGAGACCCAGTACTTC.

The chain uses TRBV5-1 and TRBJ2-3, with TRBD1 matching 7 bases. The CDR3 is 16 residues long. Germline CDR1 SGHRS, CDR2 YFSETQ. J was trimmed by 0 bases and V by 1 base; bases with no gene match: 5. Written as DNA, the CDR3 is TGCGCCAGCAGCTTGTGGACAGGAGCTAGCACAGATACGCAGTATTTT. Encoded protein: CASSLWTGASTDTQYF.

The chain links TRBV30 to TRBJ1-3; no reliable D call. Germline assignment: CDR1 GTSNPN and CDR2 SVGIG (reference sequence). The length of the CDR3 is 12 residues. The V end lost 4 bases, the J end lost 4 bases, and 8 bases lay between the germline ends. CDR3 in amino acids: CAWTTGGNTIYF. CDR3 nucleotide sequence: TGTGCCTGGACAACGGGCGGAAACACCATATATTTT.

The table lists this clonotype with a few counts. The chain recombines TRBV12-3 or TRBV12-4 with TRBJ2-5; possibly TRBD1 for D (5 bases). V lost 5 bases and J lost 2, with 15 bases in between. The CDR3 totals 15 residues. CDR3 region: CASSKTEQTQETQYF. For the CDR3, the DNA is TGTGCCAGCAGTAAGACAGAGCAAACTCAAGAGACCCAGTACTTC.

The CDR3 loop reads CASSKGQGGEQYF. For the CDR3, the DNA is TGTGCCAGCAGCAAGGGACAGGGGGGCGAGCAGTACTTC. The chain has TRBV7-2 and TRBJ2-7, with 11 bases that match TRBD1. This CDR3 is built from 13 residues. With V trimmed by 5 bases and J by 6 bases, 3 bases remained unmatched. Germline V lookup: CDR1 SGHTA, CDR2 FQGNSA.

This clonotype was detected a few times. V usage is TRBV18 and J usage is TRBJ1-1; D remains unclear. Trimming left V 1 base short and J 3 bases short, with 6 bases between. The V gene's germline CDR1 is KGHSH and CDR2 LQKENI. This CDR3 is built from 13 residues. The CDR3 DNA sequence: TGTGCCAGCTCACCACTTCCGGACACTGAAGCTTTCTTT. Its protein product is CASSPLPDTEAFF.

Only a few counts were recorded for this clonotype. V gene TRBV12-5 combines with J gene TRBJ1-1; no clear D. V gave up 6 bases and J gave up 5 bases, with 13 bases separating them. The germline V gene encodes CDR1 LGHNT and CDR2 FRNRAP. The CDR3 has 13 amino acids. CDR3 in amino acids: CASGPDRGTEAFF. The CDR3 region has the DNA TGTGCTAGTGGCCCGGACCGGGGAACTGAAGCTTTCTTT.

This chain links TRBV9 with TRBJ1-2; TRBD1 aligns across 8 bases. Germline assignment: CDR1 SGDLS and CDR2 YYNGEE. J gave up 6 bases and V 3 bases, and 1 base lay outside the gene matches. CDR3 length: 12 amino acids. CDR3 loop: CASSATGDGYTF. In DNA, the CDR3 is TGTGCCAGCAGCGCGACAGGGGATGGCTACACCTTC.

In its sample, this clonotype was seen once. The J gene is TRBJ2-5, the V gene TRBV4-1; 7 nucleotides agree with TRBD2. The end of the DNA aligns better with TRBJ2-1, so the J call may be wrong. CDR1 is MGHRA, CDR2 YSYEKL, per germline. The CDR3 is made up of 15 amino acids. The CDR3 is CASSQYLTSEYEQFF. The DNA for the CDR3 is TGCGCCAGCAGCCAGTACCTCACTAGCGAGTATGAGCAGTTCTTC.

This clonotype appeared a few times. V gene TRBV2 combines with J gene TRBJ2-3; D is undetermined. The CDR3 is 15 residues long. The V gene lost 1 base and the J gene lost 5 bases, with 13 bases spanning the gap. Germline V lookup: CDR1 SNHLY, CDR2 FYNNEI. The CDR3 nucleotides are TGTGCCAGCAGTGAAGTTGGTGGTTTCAGAGATACGCAGTATTTT. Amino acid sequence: CASSEVGGFRDTQYF.

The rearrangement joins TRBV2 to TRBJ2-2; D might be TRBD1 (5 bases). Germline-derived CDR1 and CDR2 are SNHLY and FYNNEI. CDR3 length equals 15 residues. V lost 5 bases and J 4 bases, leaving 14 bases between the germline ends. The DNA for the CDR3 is TGTGCCAGCAGTCTGACGACAGTTTCCACCGGGGAGCTGTTTTTT. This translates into CASSLTTVSTGELFF.